This T cell receptor (beta chain) emerged from a study of blood T cell repertoires in COVID-19. The repertoire was sequenced with immunoSEQ multiplex PCR; TCRdb's copy has only in-frame clones and lacks some. The sample lists under 200,000 clones, around 87% occurring once. The germline V gene has CDR1 MGHDK and CDR2 SYGVNS. V shed 3 bases and J shed 3 bases, with 17 bases lying between them. The CDR3 has 16 amino acids. The origin of this receptor is a man aged 40-55 years with active or convalescent COVID-19. Sequenced sample: peripheral blood. This chain joins TRBV25-1 and TRBJ1-1, with D perhaps TRBD1 (6 bases). CDR3 nucleotides: TGTGCCAGCAGTGACCCGTGGGGACAAATTTACACTGAAGCTTTCTTT. It translates to CASSDPWGQIYTEAFF.